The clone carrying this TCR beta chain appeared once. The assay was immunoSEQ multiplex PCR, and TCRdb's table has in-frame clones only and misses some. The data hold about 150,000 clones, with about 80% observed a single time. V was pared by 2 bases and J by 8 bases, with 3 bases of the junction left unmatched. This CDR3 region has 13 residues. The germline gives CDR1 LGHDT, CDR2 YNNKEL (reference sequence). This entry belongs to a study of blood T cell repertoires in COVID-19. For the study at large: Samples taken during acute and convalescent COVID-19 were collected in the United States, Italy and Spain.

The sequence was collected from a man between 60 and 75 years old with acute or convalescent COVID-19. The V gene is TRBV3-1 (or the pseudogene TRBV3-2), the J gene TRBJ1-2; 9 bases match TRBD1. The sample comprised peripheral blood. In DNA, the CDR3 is TGTGCCAGCAGCCAATGGACAGGGGACGGCTACACCTTC. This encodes CASSQWTGDGYTF.